This TCR beta chain comes out of a study of blood T cell repertoires in COVID-19. Across the study: Spain, Italy and the United States supplied samples that represented acute and convalescent COVID-19.

The CDR3 runs 17 residues. Germline V gene sequence: CDR1 MNHEY, CDR2 SMNVEV (reference sequence). V was clipped by 3 bases and J by 5 bases, with 20 bases between them. Measured with immunoSEQ multiplex PCR; TCRdb has only the in-frame clones, and not every one. Of fewer than 200,000 clones in the sample, about 90% were seen once. The chain has TRBV27 and TRBJ1-5, with D possibly being TRBD1 (6 bases). This TCR was recovered from a human donor with acute COVID-19. The donor label of this sample is uncertain. The sequenced sample consisted of PBMCs or T cells enriched from blood (not recorded which). CDR3 sequence reads: CASSFLMPRDTHQPQHF. Written as DNA, the CDR3 is TGTGCCAGCAGTTTCCTAATGCCCCGGGACACCCATCAGCCCCAGCATTTT.